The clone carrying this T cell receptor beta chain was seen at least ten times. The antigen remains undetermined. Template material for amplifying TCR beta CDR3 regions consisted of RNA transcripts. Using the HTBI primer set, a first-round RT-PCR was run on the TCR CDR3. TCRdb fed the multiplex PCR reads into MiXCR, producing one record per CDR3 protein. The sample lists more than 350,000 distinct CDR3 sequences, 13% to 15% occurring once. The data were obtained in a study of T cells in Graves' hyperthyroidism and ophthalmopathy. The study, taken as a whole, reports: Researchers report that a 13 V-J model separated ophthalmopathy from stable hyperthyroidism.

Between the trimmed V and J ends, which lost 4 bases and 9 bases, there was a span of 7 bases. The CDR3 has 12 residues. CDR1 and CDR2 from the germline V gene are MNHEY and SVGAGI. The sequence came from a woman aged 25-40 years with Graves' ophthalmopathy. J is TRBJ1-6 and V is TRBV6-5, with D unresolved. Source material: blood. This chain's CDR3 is CASSSGASPLHF. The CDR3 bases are TGTGCCAGCAGTTCGGGAGCTTCACCCCTCCACTTT.